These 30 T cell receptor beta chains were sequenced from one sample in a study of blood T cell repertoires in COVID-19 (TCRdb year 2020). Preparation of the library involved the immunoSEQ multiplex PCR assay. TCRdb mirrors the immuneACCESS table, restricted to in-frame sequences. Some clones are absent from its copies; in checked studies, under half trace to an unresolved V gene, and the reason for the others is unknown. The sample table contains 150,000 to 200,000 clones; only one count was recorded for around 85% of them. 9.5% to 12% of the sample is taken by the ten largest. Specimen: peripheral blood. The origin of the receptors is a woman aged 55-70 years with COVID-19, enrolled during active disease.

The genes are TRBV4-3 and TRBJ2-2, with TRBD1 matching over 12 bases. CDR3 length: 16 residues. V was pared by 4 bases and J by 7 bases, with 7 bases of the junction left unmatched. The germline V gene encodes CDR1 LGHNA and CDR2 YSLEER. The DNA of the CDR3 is TGCGCCAGCAGCCTACCGGGGACAGGGGGCCACGGGGAGCTGTTTTTT. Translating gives CASSLPGTGGHGELFF.

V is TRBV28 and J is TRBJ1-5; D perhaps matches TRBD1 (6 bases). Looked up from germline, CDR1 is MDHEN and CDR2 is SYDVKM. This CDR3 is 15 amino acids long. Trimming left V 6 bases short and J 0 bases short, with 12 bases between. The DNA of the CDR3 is TGTGCCAGCAGGCGACAGGAATTTAGCAATCAGCCCCAGCATTTT. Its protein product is CASRRQEFSNQPQHF.

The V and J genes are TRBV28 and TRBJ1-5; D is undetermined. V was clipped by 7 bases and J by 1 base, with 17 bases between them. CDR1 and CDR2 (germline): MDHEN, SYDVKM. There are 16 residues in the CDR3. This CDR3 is CASKPPQGASNQPQHF. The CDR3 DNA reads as TGTGCCAGCAAACCTCCCCAAGGAGCGAGCAATCAGCCCCAGCATTTT.

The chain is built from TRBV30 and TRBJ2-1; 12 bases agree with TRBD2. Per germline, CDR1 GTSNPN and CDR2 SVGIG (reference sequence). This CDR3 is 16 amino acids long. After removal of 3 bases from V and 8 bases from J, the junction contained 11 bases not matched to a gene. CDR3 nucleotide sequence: TGTGCCTGGAGCCTAGCGGGAGGGTCGATCGGTGATGAGCAGTTCTTC. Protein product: CAWSLAGGSIGDEQFF.

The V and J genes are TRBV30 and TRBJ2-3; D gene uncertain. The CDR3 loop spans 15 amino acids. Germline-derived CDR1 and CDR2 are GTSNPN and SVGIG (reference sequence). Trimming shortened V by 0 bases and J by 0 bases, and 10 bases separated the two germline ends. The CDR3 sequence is CAWSVSQYSTDTQYF. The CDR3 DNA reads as TGTGCCTGGAGTGTCTCGCAGTATAGCACAGATACGCAGTATTTT.

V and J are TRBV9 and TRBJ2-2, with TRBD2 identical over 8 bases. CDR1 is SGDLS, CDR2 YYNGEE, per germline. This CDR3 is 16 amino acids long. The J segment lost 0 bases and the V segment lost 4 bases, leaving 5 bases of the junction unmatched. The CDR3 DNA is TGTGCCAGCAGCTTAACTAGCGGACCGAACACCGGGGAGCTGTTTTTT. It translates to CASSLTSGPNTGELFF. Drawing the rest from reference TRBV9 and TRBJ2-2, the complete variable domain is DSGVTQTPKHLITATGQRVTLRCSPRSGDLSVYWYQQSLDQGLQFLIQYYNGEERAKGNILERFSAQQFPDLHSELNLSSLELGDSALYFCASSLTSGPNTGELFFGEGSRLTVL.

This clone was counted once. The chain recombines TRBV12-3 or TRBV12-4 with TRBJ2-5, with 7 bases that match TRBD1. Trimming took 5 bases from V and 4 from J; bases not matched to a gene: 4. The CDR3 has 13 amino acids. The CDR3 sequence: CASSKTGTETQYF. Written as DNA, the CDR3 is TGTGCCAGCAGTAAGACAGGGACAGAGACCCAGTACTTC.

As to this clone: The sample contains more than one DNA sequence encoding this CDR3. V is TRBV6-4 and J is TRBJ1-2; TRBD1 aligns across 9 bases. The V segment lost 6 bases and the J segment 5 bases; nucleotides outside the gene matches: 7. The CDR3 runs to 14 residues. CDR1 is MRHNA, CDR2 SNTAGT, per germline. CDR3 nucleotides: TGTGCCAGCAGCCCCGGGACAGGGTTATATGGCTACACCTTC. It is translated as CASSPGTGLYGYTF.

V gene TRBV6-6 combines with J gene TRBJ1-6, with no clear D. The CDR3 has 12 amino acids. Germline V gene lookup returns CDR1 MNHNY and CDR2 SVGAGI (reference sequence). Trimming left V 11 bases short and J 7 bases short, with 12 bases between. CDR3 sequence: CAGKTGNSPLHF. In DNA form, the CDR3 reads TGTGCCGGCAAGACTGGGAATTCACCCCTCCACTTT.

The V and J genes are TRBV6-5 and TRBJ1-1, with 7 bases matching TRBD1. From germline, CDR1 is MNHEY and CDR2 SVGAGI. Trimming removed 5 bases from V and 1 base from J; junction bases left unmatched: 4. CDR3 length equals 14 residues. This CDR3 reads CASSTGQPNTEAFF. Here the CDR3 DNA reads TGTGCCAGCAGTACGGGACAGCCGAACACTGAAGCTTTCTTT.

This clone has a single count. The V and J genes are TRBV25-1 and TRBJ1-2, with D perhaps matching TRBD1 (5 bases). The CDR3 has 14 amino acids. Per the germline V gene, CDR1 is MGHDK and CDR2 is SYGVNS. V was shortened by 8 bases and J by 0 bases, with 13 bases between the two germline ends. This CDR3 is CASLRDGANYGYTF. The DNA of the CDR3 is TGTGCCAGCCTGCGGGACGGAGCTAACTATGGCTACACCTTC.

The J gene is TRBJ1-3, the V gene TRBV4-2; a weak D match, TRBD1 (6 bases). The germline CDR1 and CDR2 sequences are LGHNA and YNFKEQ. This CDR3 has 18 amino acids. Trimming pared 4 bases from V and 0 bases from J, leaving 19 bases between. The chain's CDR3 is CASSRGQQLDNSGNTIYF. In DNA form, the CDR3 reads TGTGCCAGCAGCCGAGGACAGCAACTAGATAACTCTGGAAACACCATATATTTT.

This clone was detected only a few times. In DNA form, the CDR3 reads TGCGCCAGCAGCCAAACCCCGACAGGGAGTGAAGCTTTCTTT. Translating it yields CASSQTPTGSEAFF. This chain links TRBV4-3 with TRBJ1-1; 7 positions agree with TRBD1. Germline CDR1 reads LGHNA; CDR2 reads YSLEER. V lost 2 bases and J lost 7; bases outside the gene matches: 7. The CDR3 runs 14 residues.

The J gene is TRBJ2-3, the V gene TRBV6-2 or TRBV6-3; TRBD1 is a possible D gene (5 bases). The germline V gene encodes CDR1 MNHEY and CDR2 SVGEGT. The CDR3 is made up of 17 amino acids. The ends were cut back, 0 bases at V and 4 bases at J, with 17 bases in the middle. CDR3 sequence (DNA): TGTGCCAGCAGTTACTCATCCCAGGGCCGTTGGGCAGATACGCAGTATTTT. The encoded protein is CASSYSSQGRWADTQYF.

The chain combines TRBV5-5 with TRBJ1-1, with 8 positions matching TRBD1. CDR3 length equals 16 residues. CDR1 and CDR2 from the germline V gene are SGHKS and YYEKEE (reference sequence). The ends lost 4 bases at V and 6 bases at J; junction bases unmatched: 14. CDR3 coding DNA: TGTGCCAGCAGCCCGGACCCCAGGGGGCGCGAGGCTGAAGCTTTCTTT. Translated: CASSPDPRGREAEAFF.

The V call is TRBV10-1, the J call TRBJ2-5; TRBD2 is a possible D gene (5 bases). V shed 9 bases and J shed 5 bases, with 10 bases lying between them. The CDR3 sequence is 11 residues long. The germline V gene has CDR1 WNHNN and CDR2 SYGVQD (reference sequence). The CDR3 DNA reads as TGCGCCAGGGGAGCTGGGGAGACCCAGTACTTC. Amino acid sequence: CARGAGETQYF.

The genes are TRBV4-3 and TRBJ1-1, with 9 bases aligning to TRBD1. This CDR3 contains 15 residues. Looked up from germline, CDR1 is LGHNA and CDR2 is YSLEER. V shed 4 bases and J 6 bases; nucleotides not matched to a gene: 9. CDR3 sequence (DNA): TGCGCCAGCAGCCGGGAGACAGGGGGGAGGGCTGAAGCTTTCTTT. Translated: CASSRETGGRAEAFF.

CDR3 in DNA: TGTGCCAGCAGCGTAGTCCCTTCAAGCGGGGGATGGGATGAGCAGTTCTTC. This codes for CASSVVPSSGGWDEQFF. The V gene is TRBV9, the J gene TRBJ2-1; TRBD2 matches at 8 bases. Germline assignment: CDR1 SGDLS and CDR2 YYNGEE. This CDR3 spans 17 amino acids. V trimming: 0 bases; J trimming: 8 bases; junction bases outside the gene matches: 13.

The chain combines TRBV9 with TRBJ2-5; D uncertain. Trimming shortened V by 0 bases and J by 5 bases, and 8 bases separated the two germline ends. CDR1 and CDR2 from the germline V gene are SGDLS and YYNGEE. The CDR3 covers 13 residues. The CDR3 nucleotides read TGTGCCAGCAGCGTAGACAGCCGGGAGACCCAGTACTTC. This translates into CASSVDSRETQYF.

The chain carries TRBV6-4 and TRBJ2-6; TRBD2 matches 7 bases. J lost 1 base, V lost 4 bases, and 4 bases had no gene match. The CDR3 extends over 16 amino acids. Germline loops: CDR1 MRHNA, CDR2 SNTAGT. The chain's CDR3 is CASSALAVSGANVLTF. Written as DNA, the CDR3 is TGTGCCAGCAGTGCGCTAGCGGTGTCTGGGGCCAACGTCCTGACTTTC.

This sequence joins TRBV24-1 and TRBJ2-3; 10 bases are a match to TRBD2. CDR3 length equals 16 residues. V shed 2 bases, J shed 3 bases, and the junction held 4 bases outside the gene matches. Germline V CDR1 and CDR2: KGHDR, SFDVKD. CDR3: CATSDSGGLATDTQYF. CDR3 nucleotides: TGTGCCACCAGTGATTCCGGGGGACTAGCGACAGATACGCAGTATTTT.

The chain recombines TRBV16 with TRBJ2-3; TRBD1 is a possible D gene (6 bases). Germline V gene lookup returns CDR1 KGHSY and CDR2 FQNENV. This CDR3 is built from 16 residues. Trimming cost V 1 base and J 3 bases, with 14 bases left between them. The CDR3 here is CASSQYAGRGTDTQYF. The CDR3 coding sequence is TGTGCCAGCAGCCAATACGCGGGCAGGGGTACAGATACGCAGTATTTT.

CDR3 DNA: TGTGCCAGCAGTTCTCCCGGAACAGGGACCAGGAACACCGGGGAGCTGTTTTTT. Translating it yields CASSSPGTGTRNTGELFF. V gene TRBV7-9 combines with J gene TRBJ2-2; tentatively, D is TRBD1 (6 bases). The germline V gene encodes CDR1 SEHNR and CDR2 FQNEAQ (reference sequence). The CDR3 is made up of 18 amino acids. Trimming took off 6 bases at V and 1 base at J, with 21 bases between the two ends.

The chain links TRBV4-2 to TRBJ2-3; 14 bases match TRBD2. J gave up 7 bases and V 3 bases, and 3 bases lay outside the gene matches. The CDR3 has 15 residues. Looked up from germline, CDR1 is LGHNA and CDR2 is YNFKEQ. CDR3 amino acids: CASSQGLAGENTQYF. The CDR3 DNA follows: TGTGCCAGCAGCCAGGGACTAGCGGGAGAGAATACGCAGTATTTT.

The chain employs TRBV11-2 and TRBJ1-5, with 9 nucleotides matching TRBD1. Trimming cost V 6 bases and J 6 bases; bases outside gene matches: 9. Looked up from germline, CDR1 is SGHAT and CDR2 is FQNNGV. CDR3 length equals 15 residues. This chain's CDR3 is CASSRGQGWIQPQHF. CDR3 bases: TGTGCCAGCAGTCGAGGACAGGGGTGGATTCAGCCCCAGCATTTT.

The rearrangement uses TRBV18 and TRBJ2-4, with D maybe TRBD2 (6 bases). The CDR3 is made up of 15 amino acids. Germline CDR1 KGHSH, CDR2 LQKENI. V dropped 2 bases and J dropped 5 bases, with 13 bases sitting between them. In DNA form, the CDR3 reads TGTGCCAGCTCACCAGGAGGGAGGACCCAAAACATTCAGTACTTC. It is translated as CASSPGGRTQNIQYF.

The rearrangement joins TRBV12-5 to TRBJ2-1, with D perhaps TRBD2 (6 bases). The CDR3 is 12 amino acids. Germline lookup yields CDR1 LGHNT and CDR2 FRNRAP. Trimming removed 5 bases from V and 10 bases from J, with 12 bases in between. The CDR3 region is CASGNTLAEQFF. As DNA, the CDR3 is TGTGCTAGTGGTAACACCCTAGCGGAGCAGTTCTTC.

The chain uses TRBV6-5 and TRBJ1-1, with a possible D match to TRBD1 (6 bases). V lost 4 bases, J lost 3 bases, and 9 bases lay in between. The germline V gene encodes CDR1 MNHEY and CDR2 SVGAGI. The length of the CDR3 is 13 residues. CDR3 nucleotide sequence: TGTGCCAGCAGTTGGGGACAACACACTGAAGCTTTCTTT. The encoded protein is CASSWGQHTEAFF.

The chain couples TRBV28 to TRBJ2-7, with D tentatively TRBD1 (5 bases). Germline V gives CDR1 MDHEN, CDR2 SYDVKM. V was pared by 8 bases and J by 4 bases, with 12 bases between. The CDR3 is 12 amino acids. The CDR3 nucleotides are TGTGCCAGCGGCTTACAGGATTACGAGCAGTACTTC. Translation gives CASGLQDYEQYF.

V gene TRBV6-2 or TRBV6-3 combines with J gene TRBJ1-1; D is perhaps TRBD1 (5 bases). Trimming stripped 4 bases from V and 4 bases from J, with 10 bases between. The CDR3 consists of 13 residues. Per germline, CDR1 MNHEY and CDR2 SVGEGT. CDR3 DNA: TGTGCCAGCAGTTTCGGGGGGGGCACTGAAGCTTTCTTT. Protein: CASSFGGGTEAFF.